The entry below describes one T cell receptor (beta chain). This clone was detected a few times. What this receptor recognizes is not known. Base qualities are not recorded, but no much larger clone differs from it by a single base. The receptor library was made with the immunoSEQ multiplex PCR assay. For the multiplex PCR, a mixture combining 60 forward primers for TCR Vbeta segments and 13 reverse primers for TCR Jbeta segments was used. Amplification of the CDR3 region of rearranged TCR beta genes was performed with a multiplex PCR assay on genomic DNA. The Illumina HiSeq System was used to sequence the amplified TCR beta libraries as 87-base-pair reads. Per the authors' processing: A later analysis tallied around 82 million unique TCR beta chains across the approximately 670 repertoires, and 10 million to 11 million of those chains were shared by two or more donors. A nearest-neighbor algorithm error-corrected the raw reads and collapsed the reads into unique sequences, merging closely related sequences to remove PCR and sequencing errors. Alignment of CDR3 sequences to IMGT reference sequences was used to assign V, D and J gene segments. Each retained sequence needed at least a six-nucleotide match to both a V gene segment and a J gene segment. Rearrangements were called productive when the CDR3 lacked stop codons and stayed in frame with V and J; all others were non-productive. Following IMGT convention, CDR3 was defined as the stretch from the second conserved V-encoded cysteine up to the conserved J-encoded phenylalanine. In an earlier analysis of around 640 of the donors, sequences lacking an unambiguous match to a single V gene segment were excluded. In an earlier analysis of several hundred of the donors, V segments were called functional above 56.7% productive rearrangements and were called segregating when the between-donor standard deviation exceeded 5%. A statistical classification framework was built for diagnosing cytomegalovirus status from the catalog of TCR beta chain sequences. A later analysis assigned V and J genes by comparing TCR nucleotide sequences with IMGT/GENE-DB human TR gene sequences. In a later analysis, CDR3 sequences and most-parsimonious VDJ recombination scenarios were assigned using the TCRdist pipeline. In a later analysis, each TCR beta chain was defined by its CDR3 amino acid sequence together with its V-gene family, and reads without a unique V-gene family were excluded. As a way to deal with suspected cross-contamination and a sequencing artifact, a later analysis dropped over 550 nucleotide sequences that were highly shared and had low generation probability. In a later analysis, a clonal expansion index was calculated for each public chain from normalized within-repertoire ranks of inferred template counts. In a later analysis, generation probabilities were computed with a VDJ recombination model fitted to out-of-frame rearrangements, and the resulting probabilities were checked against IGoR. Hypergeometric tests were used in a later analysis to score TCR-TCR, TCR-HLA and TCR-CMV co-occurrence, with a repertoire-size bias correction applied to the TCR pairs. To estimate false discovery rates, a later analysis permuted the HLA or CMV assignments 20 times. A later analysis grouped co-occurring TCRs with DBSCAN, adding TCRdist sequence similarity when clustering within HLA-allele-positive subsets. Repertoires with fewer than 30,000 or more than 120,000 public chains, plus five repertoires with anomalous nucleotide sharing, were excluded from co-occurrence clustering. TCRdb retrieved this table from immuneACCESS and kept in-frame rearrangements only. Not all clones are present; in checked studies, unresolved V genes account for under half, and no reason is known for the remainder. Clone size and V and J calls were adopted from that table, with D and trimming inferred from the DNA. This sample gives some 98,000 clones in total; about four fifths of them show up just once. In total, the top ten clones hold 3% to 4% of the sample.

This entry comes from a study of cytomegalovirus exposure and HLA in healthy donors (dated by TCRdb to the late 2010s). The study in broad terms: In an earlier analysis of approximately 500 of the donors, under 300 Gb of sequence data and approximately 100 million unique TCR beta sequences from about 190 million T cells were reported. An early release that covered 640 HLA-typed donors contained around 330 gigabases of sequencing data and 85 million to 100 million unique TCR sequences. Of the 300 to 450 genotyped donors, over 65% fell in the genetic ancestry cluster associated with self-reported Caucasian donors. The study aimed to test whether cataloging public T cell receptors could reveal signatures of past pathogen exposure. The T cell repertoires of 670 or so subjects were profiled by immunosequencing and related to cytomegalovirus serostatus. In addition to the first cohort of 650 to 750 subjects, a separate validation cohort of 120 different subjects was used. To predict cytomegalovirus infection status, the study brought together high-throughput TCR immunosequencing, statistical association of individual TCRs with disease status, and machine learning. To study patterns of TCR occurrence, a later analysis re-analyzed previously published TCR beta repertoires from 650 to 750 donors and added high-resolution HLA genotyping. Rather than drawing on any new phenotypic data, the later analysis identified candidate immune exposures from TCR beta sequences and the way those sequences occurred across donors. An earlier analysis of a few hundred of the donors applied high-throughput TCR beta sequencing to assess whether each TCR beta V gene segment acted as functional or pseudogenic. Donor age, sex, ethnicity and CMV serostatus were compiled together with the repertoire data. A later genetic analysis took genome-wide SNP genotypes for about three fifths of the 666 donors and used that subset as a discovery cohort. Every repertoire in the discovery cohort had been generated on one and the same sequencing platform. Class I and class II HLA loci were covered by the typing at four-digit resolution. The number of typed donors differed by locus: roughly 629-640 for A, B, C, DRB1 and DQB1; 500 to 550 for DQA1; over 600 for DPA1; and 400 to 480 for DPB1. Because of strong linkage in the cohort, 5 or 6 DR-DQ haplotypes were treated as single units for association and clustering. Across some 400 genotyped donors of the cohort, an average of approximately 240,000 unique TCR beta nucleotide sequences per donor were sequenced, and approximately 19% of those sequences were non-productive. Here is what the overall study found, with its caveats: Some IMGT-functional V segments, including TRBV6-2 and TRBV6-3, could not be told apart with the 87-base-pair reads, so those segments were excluded. A cluster of highly shared sequence variants was judged likely to be a technical artifact of the sequencing pipeline. A further reported finding was that TCR beta sequences accurately predicted the HLA-A and HLA-B alleles for most subjects in the first cohort. The study listed 150 to 200 TCR beta chains as associated with cytomegalovirus. Cytomegalovirus status was reported to be diagnosed by the classifier with high specificity and sensitivity in both the original and validation cohorts. Specific HLA alleles were associated with 18,000 or so TCR beta sequences at a false discovery rate of 0.05 in a later analysis. According to a later analysis, most CMV-associated TCR beta chains appeared to be HLA-restricted, and the HLA associations seemed to be driven largely by CMV exposure. The authors suggested that the approach could potentially be generalized to other disease states and immunological phenotypes. Correlated functional status among segregating V segments might be attributable to linkage disequilibrium, but an unknown experimental factor could not be ruled out. Over 15 rarely observed V segments, including chromosome 9 orphons, were excluded from the earlier analysis of approximately 500 of the donors because counts were too low. In a later analysis, the rate of TCR association differed among HLA loci, with DRB1 alleles having the most associated TCRs and HLA-C alleles having the fewest. Most TCR sequences were seen in very few donors, while some public TCRs were found in many individuals. In this cohort, only TCR beta chains were sequenced, and detectable features were limited by the absence of alpha or paired-chain data. In a later analysis, HLA-associated TCR beta chains were found to be more clonally expanded and to have lower generation probabilities than equally common non-associated chains. A later analysis reported that several top co-occurrence clusters appeared linked to parvovirus B19, influenza, CMV and Epstein-Barr virus. In an earlier analysis of 500 to 650 of the donors, most TCR beta V segments appeared in productive rearrangements about 90% or about 30% of the time, broadly matching IMGT annotations. HLA typing was unavailable for some donors at each locus, so association tests used only the typed subset. A few of the identified cytomegalovirus-associated TCR beta chains were confirmed in vitro to be specific for cytomegalovirus antigens. The presence/absence analyses assumed that sequencing depth was roughly uniform across donors, and that assumption may not be true. Assigning TCR associations to individual alleles was difficult when HLA alleles, especially DR and DQ, strongly co-occurred. A later genetic analysis reported fewer N-insertions in productive TCRs among donors in an Asian-associated ancestry cluster than the roughly 700-donor mean. In a later genetic analysis, a missense DCLRE1C variant was associated with V-gene and J-gene trimming of TCR beta chains, and the association was replicated in an independent cohort. For the cohort, immune exposure information was limited to CMV serostatus.

The germline V end is reduced by 4 bases and the J end by 5 bases; junction bases left unmatched: 13. CDR1 SGHRS and CDR2 YFSETQ were looked up in the germline V gene. The CDR3 has 17 amino acids, counting the end cysteine and phenylalanine. The only DNA kept is the CDR3, 51 bases in frame from the first base. The cohort comprised hundreds of healthy bone marrow donors. At the time of sampling, all cohort members were nominally healthy, though unrecorded immune exposures were likely present. The donor tested CMV seropositive, placing the donor among the 289 seropositive members of the cohort. A peripheral blood sample was collected from each donor, and TCR beta sequencing was performed on peripheral blood mononuclear cells. Genomic DNA extraction from the blood cell samples was performed with the Qiagen DNeasy Blood Extraction Kit.

Sample: PBMCs. This clonotype was sampled from a female donor in good health and CMV-seropositive. The sequence is built from TRBV5-1 and TRBJ2-5; TRBD2 agrees with 11 junctional bases. The sequenced DNA: TGCGCCAGCAGCCTCGCCCCTATAGCGGGGGGGCGGGAGACCCAGTACTTC. Translated, this is CASSLAPIAGGRETQYF. With the portions outside the CDR3 filled from the reference TRBV5-1 and TRBJ2-5 genes, the complete variable region becomes KAGVTQTPRYLIKTRGQQVTLSCSPISGHRSVSWYQQTPGQGLQFLFEYFSETQRNKGNFPGRFSGRQFSNSRSEMNVSTLELGDSALYLCASSLAPIAGGRETQYFGPGTRLLVL.